The T cell receptor beta chain described here comes from a study of T-cell memory formation after mild COVID-19. The table lists this clonotype with a few counts. Its antigen is not identified. MiXCR was run by TCRdb on the 5' RACE reads, yielding one entry per CDR3 protein. The sample has 390,000 or so distinct CDR3 sequences, about a sixth seen once. Study observations and caveats: Those CD4+ clones that contracted were mainly in CM and EM (CD8+ ones in EMRA).

Germline lookup yields CDR1 MGHRA and CDR2 YSYEKL. The V end lost 0 bases, the J end lost 4 bases, and 10 bases lay between the germline ends. This CDR3 region has 15 residues. The sequence came from a man aged 18 to 30 who had mild COVID-19 (a few samples of this study predate the infection). Cell type and time point are not known. This chain connects TRBV4-1 to TRBJ2-4, with D uncertain. Material: PBMCs or a T cell subset sorted from them (not recorded which). CDR3 region: CASSQDGWDKNIQYF. The CDR3 bases are TGCGCCAGCAGCCAAGACGGGTGGGATAAAAACATTCAGTACTTC.